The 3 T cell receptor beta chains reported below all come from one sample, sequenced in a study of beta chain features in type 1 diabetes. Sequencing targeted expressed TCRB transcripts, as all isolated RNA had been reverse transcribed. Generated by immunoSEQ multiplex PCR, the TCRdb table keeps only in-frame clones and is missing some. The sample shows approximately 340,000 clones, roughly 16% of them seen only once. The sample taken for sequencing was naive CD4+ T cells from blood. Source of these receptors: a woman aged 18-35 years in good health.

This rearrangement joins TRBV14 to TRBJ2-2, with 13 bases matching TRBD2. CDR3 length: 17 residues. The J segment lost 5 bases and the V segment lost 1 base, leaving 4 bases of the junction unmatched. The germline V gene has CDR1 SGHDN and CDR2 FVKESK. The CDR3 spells CASSQAGTSGTTGELFF. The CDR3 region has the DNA TGTGCCAGCAGCCAAGCCGGGACTAGCGGGACTACCGGGGAGCTGTTTTTT.

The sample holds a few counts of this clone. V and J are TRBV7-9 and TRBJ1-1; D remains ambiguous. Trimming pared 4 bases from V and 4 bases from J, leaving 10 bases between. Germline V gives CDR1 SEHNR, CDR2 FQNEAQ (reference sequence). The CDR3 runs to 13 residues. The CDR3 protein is CASSSPRGTEAFF. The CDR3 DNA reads TGTGCCAGCAGCTCCCCTCGAGGCACTGAAGCTTTCTTT.

The CDR3 nucleotides are TGTGCCAGCAGCTTAGCCGGGAGGGCCGGGCAGTTCTTC. Its protein product is CASSLAGRAGQFF. The genes are TRBV11-2 and TRBJ2-1, with 8 bases that match TRBD2. The CDR3 contains 13 residues. CDR1 SGHAT and CDR2 FQNNGV come from the germline V gene. Trimming at V came to 1 base and at J to 12 bases, leaving 5 bases not matched to a gene.